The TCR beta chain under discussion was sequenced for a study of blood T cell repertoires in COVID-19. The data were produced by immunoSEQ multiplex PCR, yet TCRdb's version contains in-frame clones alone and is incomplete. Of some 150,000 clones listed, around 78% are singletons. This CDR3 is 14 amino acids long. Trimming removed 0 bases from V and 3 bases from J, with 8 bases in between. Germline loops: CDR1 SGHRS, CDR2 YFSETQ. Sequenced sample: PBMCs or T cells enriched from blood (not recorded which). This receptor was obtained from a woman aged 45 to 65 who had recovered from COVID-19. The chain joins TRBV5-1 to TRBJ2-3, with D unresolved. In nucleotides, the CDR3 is TGCGCCAGCAGCTTGGGGGCAGTGACAGATACGCAGTATTTT. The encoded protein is CASSLGAVTDTQYF.